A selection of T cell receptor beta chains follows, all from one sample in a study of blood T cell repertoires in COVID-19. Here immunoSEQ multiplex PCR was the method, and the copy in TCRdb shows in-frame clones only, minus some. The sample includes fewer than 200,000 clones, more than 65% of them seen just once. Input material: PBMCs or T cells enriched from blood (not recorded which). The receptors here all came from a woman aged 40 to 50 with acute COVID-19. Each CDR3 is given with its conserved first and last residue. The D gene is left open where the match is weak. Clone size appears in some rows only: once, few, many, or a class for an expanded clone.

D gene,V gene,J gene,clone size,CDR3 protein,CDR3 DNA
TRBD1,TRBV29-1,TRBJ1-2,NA,CSVGQGNYGYTF,TGCAGCGTTGGACAGGGCAACTATGGCTACACCTTC
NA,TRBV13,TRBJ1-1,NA,CASSLSRGWRNTEAFF,TGTGCCAGCAGCTTAAGTCGGGGGTGGCGGAACACTGAAGCTTTCTTT
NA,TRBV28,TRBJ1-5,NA,CASSLGGLDNQPQHF,TGTGCCAGCAGTTTAGGAGGGCTGGACAATCAGCCCCAGCATTTT
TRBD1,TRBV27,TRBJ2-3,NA,CASSFGQGMDTQYF,TGTGCCAGCAGTTTCGGACAGGGGATGGATACGCAGTATTTT
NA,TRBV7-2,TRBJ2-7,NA,CASSLGQGWYEQYF,TGTGCCAGCAGCTTAGGCCAGGGTTGGTACGAGCAGTACTTC
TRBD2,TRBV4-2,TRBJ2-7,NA,CASRLAGGNNEQYF,TGTGCCAGCCGCCTAGCGGGAGGAAACAACGAGCAGTACTTC
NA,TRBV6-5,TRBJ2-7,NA,CASSSIPGLEQYF,TGTGCCAGCAGTAGCATTCCGGGACTCGAGCAGTACTTC
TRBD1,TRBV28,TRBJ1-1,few,CASRIRGDSTEAFF,TGTGCCAGCAGGATCAGGGGGGACAGCACTGAAGCTTTCTTT
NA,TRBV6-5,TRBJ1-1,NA,CASRAGTEAFF,TGTGCCAGCAGGGCGGGCACTGAAGCTTTCTTT
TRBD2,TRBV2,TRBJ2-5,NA,CASRTSGSRRETQYF,TGTGCCAGCAGGACTAGCGGGAGTAGGAGGGAGACCCAGTACTTC
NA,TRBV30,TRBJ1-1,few,CAWATENTEAFF,TGTGCCTGGGCAACAGAGAACACTGAAGCTTTCTTT
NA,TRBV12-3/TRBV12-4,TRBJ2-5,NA,CASSLAHGETQYF,TGTGCCAGCAGTTTGGCCCACGGGGAGACCCAGTACTTC
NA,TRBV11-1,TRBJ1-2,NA,CASSLGAGNNYGYTF,TGTGCCAGCAGCTTAGGTGCAGGGAACAACTATGGCTACACCTTC
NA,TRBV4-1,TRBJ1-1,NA,CASSQSEGMNTEAFF,TGCGCCAGCAGCCAATCTGAGGGTATGAACACTGAAGCTTTCTTT
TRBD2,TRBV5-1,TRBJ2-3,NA,CASSLWGLATDTQYF,TGCGCCAGCAGCCTATGGGGACTAGCGACAGATACGCAGTATTTT
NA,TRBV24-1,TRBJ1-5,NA,CATSDRTDNQPQHF,TGTGCCACCAGTGATCGAACAGACAATCAGCCCCAGCATTTT
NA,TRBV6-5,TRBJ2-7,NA,CATDPSGGYEQYF,TGTGCCACTGACCCCTCAGGAGGCTACGAGCAGTACTTC
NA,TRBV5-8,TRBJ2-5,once,CASSLWGRETQYF,TGTGCCAGCAGCTTATGGGGCCGAGAGACCCAGTACTTC
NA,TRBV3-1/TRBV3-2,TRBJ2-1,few,CASSQEQGMGYNEQFF,TGTGCCAGCAGCCAAGAGCAGGGGATGGGGTACAATGAGCAGTTCTTC
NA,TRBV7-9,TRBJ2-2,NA,CASSLGTIQAYTGELFF,TGTGCCAGCAGCTTAGGGACAATCCAGGCGTACACCGGGGAGCTGTTTTTT
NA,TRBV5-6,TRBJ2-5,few,CASSLVSGVVQETQYF,TGTGCCAGCAGCTTGGTTAGCGGAGTGGTACAAGAGACCCAGTACTTC
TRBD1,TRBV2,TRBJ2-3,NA,CASSVPRGHTDTQYF,TGTGCCAGCAGTGTTCCCAGGGGGCACACAGATACGCAGTATTTT
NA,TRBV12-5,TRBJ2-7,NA,CASGLVLGSGGSGSYEQYF,TGTGCTAGTGGTTTGGTACTGGGGTCCGGAGGATCTGGCTCCTACGAGCAGTACTTC
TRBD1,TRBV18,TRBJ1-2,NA,CASSTGGDYGYTF,TGTGCCAGCTCTACAGGGGGGGACTATGGCTACACCTTC
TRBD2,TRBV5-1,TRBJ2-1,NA,CASSVTSGIDEQFF,TGCGCCAGCAGTGTGACTAGCGGGATCGATGAGCAGTTCTTC
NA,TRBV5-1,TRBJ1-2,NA,CASSLVNREGYTF,TGCGCCAGCAGCTTGGTCAACAGGGAGGGCTACACCTTC
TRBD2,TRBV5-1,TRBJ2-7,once,CASSSRKLADEQYF,TGCGCCAGCAGCTCCAGGAAACTAGCGGACGAGCAGTACTTC
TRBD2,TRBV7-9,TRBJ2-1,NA,CASSRGLAGVDEQFF,TGTGCCAGCAGCCGAGGACTAGCGGGAGTGGATGAGCAGTTCTTC
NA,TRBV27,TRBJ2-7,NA,CASSLSLGPGEQYF,TGTGCCAGCAGTTTATCGTTAGGCCCGGGCGAGCAGTACTTC
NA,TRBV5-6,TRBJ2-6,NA,CASRSGSGANVLTF,TGTGCCAGCAGGTCAGGCTCGGGGGCCAACGTCCTGACTTTC
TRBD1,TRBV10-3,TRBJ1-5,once,CAISESRTGDLRQPQHF,TGTGCCATCAGTGAGTCCAGGACAGGGGATTTGAGACAACCCCAGCATTTT
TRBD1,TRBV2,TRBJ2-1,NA,CASSLPGQNIEQFF,TGTGCCAGCAGTCTACCGGGACAGAACATTGAGCAGTTCTTC
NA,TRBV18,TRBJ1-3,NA,CASSLEQGRSGNTIYF,TGTGCCAGCTCACTCGAACAGGGCCGCTCTGGAAACACCATATATTTT
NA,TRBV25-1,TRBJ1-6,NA,CASSEFRGESSPLHF,TGTGCCAGCAGTGAATTCAGGGGTGAGAGCTCACCCCTCCACTTT
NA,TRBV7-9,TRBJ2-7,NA,CASSLTQGDEQYF,TGTGCCAGCAGCTTAACACAGGGTGACGAGCAGTACTTC
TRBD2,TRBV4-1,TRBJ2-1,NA,CASSQPGLAEEQFF,TGCGCCAGCAGCCAACCGGGACTAGCGGAAGAGCAGTTCTTC
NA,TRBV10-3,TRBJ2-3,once,CAISESGGQYF,TGTGCCATCAGTGAGTCGGGGGGGCAGTATTTT
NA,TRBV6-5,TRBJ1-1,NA,CASSLSRDIQAFF,TGTGCCAGCAGTTTGAGCCGGGACATTCAAGCTTTCTTT
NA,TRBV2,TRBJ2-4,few,CASGLAGVNVQYF,TGTGCCAGCGGCCTGGCAGGGGTAAACGTTCAGTACTTC
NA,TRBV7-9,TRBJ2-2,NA,CASRQGGTGELFF,TGTGCCAGCCGACAGGGAGGAACCGGGGAGCTGTTTTTT
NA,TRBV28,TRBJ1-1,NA,CATSTTEPNTEAFF,TGTGCCACCTCGACTACAGAACCGAACACTGAAGCTTTCTTT
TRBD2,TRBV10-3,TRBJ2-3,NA,CAISESIAGGPGFTQYF,TGTGCCATCAGTGAGTCGATAGCGGGAGGGCCTGGGTTCACGCAGTATTTT
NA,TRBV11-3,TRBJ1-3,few,CASSSPREGKIYF,TGTGCCAGCAGCTCACCCCGGGAAGGGAAGATTTATTTT
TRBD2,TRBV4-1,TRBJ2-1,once,CASSRDGRAHNEQFF,TGCGCCAGCAGCAGGGACGGGAGGGCCCACAATGAGCAGTTCTTC
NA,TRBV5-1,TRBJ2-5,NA,CASSLANLVGETQYF,TGCGCCAGCAGCTTGGCCAATCTAGTTGGAGAGACCCAGTACTTC
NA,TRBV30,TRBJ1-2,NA,CAWNVGQYGYTF,TGTGCCTGGAATGTTGGACAGTATGGCTACACCTTC
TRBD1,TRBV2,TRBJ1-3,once,CASSVGQGENTIYF,TGTGCCAGCAGTGTTGGGCAGGGGGAAAACACCATATATTTT
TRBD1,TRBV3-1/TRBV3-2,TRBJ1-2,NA,CASGRPGGGYTF,TGTGCCTCAGGAAGGCCAGGGGGAGGCTACACCTTC
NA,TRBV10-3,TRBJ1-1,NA,CAISDGQNTEAFF,TGTGCCATCAGTGATGGACAAAACACTGAAGCTTTCTTT
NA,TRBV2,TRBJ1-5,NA,CASSGGGRDGQPQHF,TGTGCCAGCAGTGGGGGGGGCAGGGACGGTCAGCCCCAGCATTTT
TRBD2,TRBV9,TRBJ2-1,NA,CASSPTSGNNEQFF,TGTGCCAGCAGCCCGACTAGCGGTAACAATGAGCAGTTCTTC
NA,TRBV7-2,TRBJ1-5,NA,CASSSHQGSNQPQHF,TGTGCCAGCAGCTCGCATCAGGGAAGCAATCAGCCCCAGCATTTT
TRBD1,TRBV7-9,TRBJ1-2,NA,CASSPRRQGQARDGYTF,TGTGCCAGCAGCCCGCGGCGCCAGGGACAGGCGAGGGATGGCTACACCTTC
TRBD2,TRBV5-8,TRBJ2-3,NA,CASSLGQSGGDTQYF,TGTGCCAGCAGCTTGGGACAGTCCGGGGGGGATACGCAGTATTTT
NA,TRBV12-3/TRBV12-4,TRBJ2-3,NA,CASSSGQFLTQYF,TGTGCCAGCAGTTCGGGACAATTCCTAACGCAGTATTTT